These 8 T cell receptor beta chains were sequenced from one sample in a study of cytomegalovirus exposure and HLA in healthy donors. The PCR employed 60 Vbeta primers together with 13 Jbeta primers. Using immunoSEQ multiplex PCR, the repertoire was profiled, and TCRdb retains in-frame clones only, with some absent. Of about 180,000 clones in the sample, approximately 80% were seen once. The sample consisted of PBMCs. The receptors were gathered from a girl between 10 and 17 years old in good health and CMV-seropositive.

CDR3 nucleotides: TGTGCCAGCAGTGATTTTTTGGGGACTAGCGGGAGAGAGGAACCCTACGAGCAGTACTTC. It is translated as CASSDFLGTSGREEPYEQYF. The rearrangement links TRBV6-1 to TRBJ2-7; 14 bases fit TRBD2. Germline lookup yields CDR1 MNHNS and CDR2 SASEGT. V shed 3 bases, J shed 2 bases, and the junction held 15 bases outside the gene matches. CDR3 size: 20 residues.

This clone was detected only once. The V and J genes are TRBV15 and TRBJ2-3, with 10 bases that match TRBD2. The CDR3 contains 15 residues. V trimming: 0 bases; J trimming: 11 bases; junction bases outside the gene matches: 8. The germline V gene encodes CDR1 LNHNV and CDR2 YYDKDF (reference sequence). CDR3: CATSREAGGPIKQYF. In nucleotides, the CDR3 is TGTGCCACCAGCAGAGAAGCGGGAGGGCCTATAAAGCAGTATTTT.

This sequence joins TRBV25-1 and TRBJ2-3, with D unclear. With 4 bases removed from V and 2 bases from J, the gap between germline ends came to 10 bases. The germline gives CDR1 MGHDK, CDR2 SYGVNS. The CDR3 runs 14 residues. The CDR3: CASSAFGPTDTQYF. The DNA of the CDR3 is TGTGCCAGCAGTGCCTTTGGGCCCACAGATACGCAGTATTTT. The whole variable domain, remainder taken from reference TRBV25-1 and TRBJ2-3, is EADIYQTPRYLVIGTGKKITLECSQTMGHDKMYWYQQDPGMELHLIHYSYGVNSTEKGDLSSESTVSRIRTEHFPLTLESARPSHTSQYLCASSAFGPTDTQYFGPGTRLTVL.

The rearrangement links TRBV7-8 to TRBJ2-7, with D unclear. The CDR3 has 12 residues. Germline V gene sequence: CDR1 SGHVS, CDR2 FQNEAQ. Between the trimmed V and J ends, which lost 1 base and 3 bases, there was a span of 4 bases. Here the CDR3 DNA reads TGTGCCAGCAGCTTAGGCAGCTACGAGCAGTACTTC. Residues: CASSLGSYEQYF.

This clone was seen just once. This sequence joins TRBV29-1 and TRBJ2-2, with D possibly matching TRBD1 (5 bases). V lost 5 bases and J lost 1, with 8 bases in between. This CDR3 contains 13 residues. The V gene's germline CDR1 is SQVTM and CDR2 ANQGSEA. The DNA of the CDR3 is TGCAGCGTTCTGACAGAGAACACCGGGGAGCTGTTTTTT. The encoded protein is CSVLTENTGELFF.

This clone was counted once. The rearrangement joins TRBV27 to TRBJ1-2, with 7 bases fitting TRBD1. Germline V gives CDR1 MNHEY, CDR2 SMNVEV (reference sequence). The CDR3 extends over 15 amino acids. Trimming took 5 bases from V and 0 from J; bases not matched to a gene: 6. This CDR3 reads CASSARTGPNYGYTF. For the CDR3, the DNA is TGTGCCAGCAGTGCAAGGACAGGACCTAACTATGGCTACACCTTC.

The J gene is TRBJ2-3, the V gene TRBV5-4, with 11 nucleotides matching TRBD2. The CDR3 is made up of 16 amino acids. Germline CDR1 SGHNT, CDR2 YYREEE (reference sequence). After removal of 1 base from V and 2 bases from J, the junction contained 3 bases not matched to a gene. The CDR3 reads CASSLKLAGVTDTQYF. In nucleotides, the CDR3 is TGTGCCAGCAGCTTGAAACTAGCGGGAGTCACAGATACGCAGTATTTT.

This clone occurred a few times. The chain employs TRBV5-1 and TRBJ2-7; 11 bases line up with TRBD1. The junction had 19 bases not matched to a gene; V was cut back by 4 bases and J by 4 bases. Germline loops: CDR1 SGHRS, CDR2 YFSETQ. The CDR3 is 19 amino acids. DNA for the CDR3: TGCGCCAGCAGCGTTGACCGGGACAGGGGGGTGGTAGCGGGATACGAGCAGTACTTC. Translated: CASSVDRDRGVVAGYEQYF.